The rows below give T cell receptor beta chains drawn from one sample of a study of blood T cell repertoires in COVID-19. The repertoire was sequenced with immunoSEQ multiplex PCR; TCRdb's copy has only in-frame clones and lacks some. The data show tens of thousands of clones, around 90% seen once. Source material: peripheral blood. These receptors all come from an elderly woman with active COVID-19. CDR3s include the opening cysteine and the closing phenylalanine or tryptophan. Fields, in order: J gene, V gene, clone size, D gene, CDR3 protein, CDR3 DNA. The D gene is left open where the match is weak. Clone size is not always given. Where it is, it says once, few, many or a class for expanded clones.

>TRBJ2-1|TRBV11-1|-|TRBD2
CASSLSLAEGSNEQFF
TGTGCCAGCAGCTTGAGCCTAGCGGAGGGGAGCAATGAGCAGTTCTTC
>TRBJ2-1|TRBV7-2|-|-
CASSLAGAGEQFF
TGTGCCAGCAGCTTAGCAGGAGCGGGCGAGCAGTTCTTC
>TRBJ2-7|TRBV20-1|few|-
CSASKDSASYEQYF
TGCAGTGCTAGTAAGGACTCCGCATCCTACGAGCAGTACTTC
>TRBJ2-6|TRBV7-2|-|TRBD1
CASSQRRQGGSSGANVLTF
TGTGCCAGCAGCCAGCGACGACAGGGTGGGTCCTCTGGGGCCAACGTCCTGACTTTC
>TRBJ2-7|TRBV7-2|-|TRBD1
CASSSQTGVEQYF
TGTGCCAGCAGTTCACAGACAGGGGTCGAGCAGTACTTC
>TRBJ1-5|TRBV28|-|-
CASSPRTPRGNQPQHF
TGTGCCAGCAGTCCCCGGACTCCCCGGGGCAATCAGCCCCAGCATTTT
>TRBJ2-2|TRBV12-3/TRBV12-4|-|-
CASSLSNTGELFF
TGTGCCAGCAGTTTGTCAAACACCGGGGAGCTGTTTTTT
>TRBJ2-1|TRBV5-1|-|TRBD2
CASSLEILRGVSGSPYNEQFF
TGCGCCAGCAGCTTGGAAATATTGCGGGGGGTTAGCGGGAGCCCCTACAATGAGCAGTTCTTC
>TRBJ1-3|TRBV19|-|TRBD1
CASSKGQAGSGNTIYF
TGTGCCAGTAGTAAGGGACAGGCTGGCTCTGGAAACACCATATATTTT
>TRBJ2-3|TRBV18|-|-
CASSPPGADTQYF
TGTGCCAGCTCCCCGCCGGGGGCAGATACGCAGTATTTT
>TRBJ1-5|TRBV18|-|-
CASSPRQSSNQPQHF
TGTGCCAGCTCACCACGACAGAGTAGCAATCAGCCCCAGCATTTT
>TRBJ1-5|TRBV28|-|-
CASSPADRPNQPQHF
TGTGCCAGCAGCCCCGCGGACAGACCCAATCAGCCCCAGCATTTT
>TRBJ1-2|TRBV6-6|-|TRBD1
CASRQGANYGYTF
TGTGCCAGCAGGCAGGGGGCTAACTATGGCTACACCTTC
>TRBJ2-1|TRBV18|-|TRBD2
CASSPPSAGGFGDEQFF
TGTGCCAGCTCACCACCGTCGGCGGGAGGGTTTGGGGATGAGCAGTTCTTC
>TRBJ2-5|TRBV7-9|-|-
CASTGGTGWEETQYF
TGTGCCAGCACCGGTGGAACAGGGTGGGAGGAGACCCAGTACTTC
>TRBJ1-5|TRBV19|few|-
CASSIELGDQPQHF
TGTGCCAGTAGTATAGAGTTAGGGGATCAGCCCCAGCATTTT
>TRBJ1-6|TRBV27|-|-
CASSLSVPGESPLHF
TGTGCCAGCAGTTTATCGGTTCCAGGGGAATCACCCCTCCACTTT
>TRBJ2-1|TRBV4-1|-|-
CASSQFPRLSSYNEQFF
TGCGCCAGCAGCCAATTTCCCCGTCTCAGCTCCTACAATGAGCAGTTCTTC
>TRBJ2-2|TRBV18|-|TRBD1
CASSPNRGSLNTGELFF
TGTGCCAGCTCACCCAACAGGGGTAGCCTGAACACCGGGGAGCTGTTTTTT
>TRBJ2-7|TRBV11-2|-|-
CASSNNYEQYF
TGTGCCAGCAGCAACAACTACGAGCAGTACTTC
>TRBJ2-7|TRBV5-6|-|TRBD2
CASSLWGLAGVYEQYF
TGTGCCAGCAGCTTGTGGGGACTAGCGGGAGTCTACGAGCAGTACTTC
>TRBJ2-7|TRBV7-6|-|TRBD2
CASSLGTSGTYEQYF
TGTGCCAGCAGCTTAGGGACTAGCGGGACGTACGAGCAGTACTTC
>TRBJ2-1|TRBV30|once|TRBD2
CAWSAPSAGAVHNEQFF
TGTGCCTGGAGTGCCCCTTCTGCGGGAGCGGTCCACAATGAGCAGTTCTTC
>TRBJ1-2|TRBV29-1|-|TRBD1
CSVWAGTGNNGYTF
TGCAGCGTGTGGGCCGGGACAGGGAATAATGGCTACACCTTC
>TRBJ2-2|TRBV19|-|TRBD2
CASSASGSFGGELFF
TGTGCCAGCTCAGCTAGCGGGAGTTTCGGCGGGGAGCTGTTTTTT
>TRBJ2-2|TRBV28|-|-
CASIVDRGRTGELFF
TGTGCCAGCATCGTAGATAGGGGTAGGACCGGGGAGCTGTTTTTT
>TRBJ1-2|TRBV19|-|TRBD1
CASTMTGGVYYGYTF
TGTGCCAGTACCATGACAGGGGGCGTTTACTATGGCTACACCTTC
>TRBJ2-3|TRBV15|-|TRBD1
CATMGQNTDTQYF
TGTGCCACCATGGGACAGAACACAGATACGCAGTATTTT
>TRBJ1-4|TRBV19|-|-
CASTPVLRVDEKLFF
TGTGCCAGTACCCCAGTCCTCAGGGTCGATGAAAAACTGTTTTTT
>TRBJ1-1|TRBV28|-|-
CASSLLYAGGMNTEAFF
TGTGCCAGCAGTTTACTCTATGCGGGCGGGATGAACACTGAAGCTTTCTTT
>TRBJ1-2|TRBV6-2/TRBV6-3|-|-
CASSYKGAFHRYGYTF
TGTGCCAGCAGTTACAAGGGAGCCTTCCACCGTTATGGCTACACCTTC
>TRBJ1-5|TRBV4-2|-|-
CASSQGFEGLGGNQPQHF
TGTGCCAGCAGCCAAGGGTTCGAGGGTTTGGGGGGGAATCAGCCCCAGCATTTT
>TRBJ1-4|TRBV28|-|TRBD1
CASSETGGGNEKLFF
TGTGCCAGCAGTGAAACAGGGGGCGGGAATGAAAAACTGTTTTTT
>TRBJ1-5|TRBV19|-|-
CASSIDRGEVVPQHF
TGTGCCAGTAGTATTGATCGCGGAGAAGTGGTGCCCCAGCATTTT
>TRBJ1-5|TRBV18|-|TRBD1
CASSPQGASNQPQHF
TGTGCCAGCTCACCACAGGGGGCGAGCAATCAGCCCCAGCATTTT
>TRBJ2-7|TRBV28|-|-
CASSLWSSYEQYF
TGTGCCAGCAGTTTATGGAGTTCCTACGAGCAGTACTTC
>TRBJ1-1|TRBV4-2|-|TRBD1
CASSLGLGQARNTEAFF
TGTGCCAGCAGCCTTGGCCTGGGACAGGCCCGGAACACTGAAGCTTTCTTT
>TRBJ2-1|TRBV10-3|once|-
CAISESSPGGNEQFF
TGTGCCATCAGTGAGTCTTCCCCCGGTGGCAATGAGCAGTTCTTC
>TRBJ2-6|TRBV5-1|-|TRBD1
CASSLGGTGANVLTF
TGCGCCAGCAGCTTAGGGGGCACTGGGGCCAACGTCCTGACTTTC
>TRBJ2-1|TRBV18|-|TRBD2
CASSPPSGRFNEQFF
TGTGCCAGCTCACCACCTAGCGGGAGGTTCAATGAGCAGTTCTTC
>TRBJ2-7|TRBV4-2|-|-
CASSQDRNRGSGEQYF
TGTGCCAGCAGCCAAGATAGAAACAGGGGTAGCGGCGAGCAGTACTTC
>TRBJ1-4|TRBV28|-|-
CASSLLGGYEKLFF
TGTGCCAGCAGTTTATTGGGGGGGTATGAAAAACTGTTTTTT
>TRBJ2-3|TRBV9|-|-
CASSTRQASTDTQYF
TGTGCCAGCAGCACGAGACAGGCGAGCACAGATACGCAGTATTTT
>TRBJ1-4|TRBV5-6|-|-
CASSFRGFNEKLFF
TGTGCCAGCAGCTTCAGGGGATTTAATGAAAAACTGTTTTTT
>TRBJ2-7|TRBV7-9|-|-
CASSLAPTDYEQYF
TGTGCCAGCAGCTTAGCGCCCACAGATTACGAGCAGTACTTC
>TRBJ2-3|TRBV4-2|-|-
CASSQEGRAYADTQYF
TGTGCCAGCAGCCAAGAGGGCAGGGCCTACGCAGATACGCAGTATTTT
>TRBJ2-3|TRBV3-1/TRBV3-2|-|TRBD2
CASSHVKGSSGRDTQYF
TGTGCCAGCAGCCACGTCAAGGGGTCTAGCGGGCGAGATACGCAGTATTTT
>TRBJ2-1|TRBV7-8|-|-
CASSLGGRDGDEQFF
TGTGCCAGCAGCTTAGGGGGCCGTGACGGAGATGAGCAGTTCTTC
>TRBJ1-2|TRBV19|-|-
CASSKTGLPTNYGYTF
TGTGCCAGTAGTAAGACAGGACTTCCAACTAACTATGGCTACACCTTC
>TRBJ2-1|TRBV29-1|few|TRBD2
CSVRLAKNNEQFF
TGCAGCGTCCGACTAGCGAAGAACAATGAGCAGTTCTTC
>TRBJ1-1|TRBV29-1|-|-
CSAQGDTEAFF
TGCAGCGCACAGGGTGACACTGAAGCTTTCTTT
>TRBJ1-6|TRBV7-8|-|-
CASSPSRQVLGNSPLHF
TGTGCCAGCAGCCCCAGCAGGCAGGTTTTGGGTAATTCACCCCTCCACTTT
>TRBJ2-2|TRBV5-4|-|-
CASSLVWASTKNTGELFF
TGTGCCAGCAGCTTGGTGTGGGCTAGCACCAAGAACACCGGGGAGCTGTTTTTT
>TRBJ2-1|TRBV5-4|-|TRBD1
CASSLAGTGDSEQFF
TGTGCCAGCAGCTTGGCAGGGACAGGGGACAGTGAGCAGTTCTTC
>TRBJ2-7|TRBV7-6|many|-
CASSLERGRTYEQYF
TGTGCCAGCAGCTTAGAACGGGGTAGGACCTACGAGCAGTACTTC
>TRBJ1-3|TRBV18|-|-
CASSPSSVSGNTIYF
TGTGCCAGCTCACCATCCTCGGTGTCGGGAAACACCATATATTTT
>TRBJ1-1|TRBV27|once|-
CASRMGGALTEAFF
TGTGCCAGCAGAATGGGGGGGGCCCTCACTGAAGCTTTCTTT